These 28 T cell receptor beta chains were sequenced from one sample in a study of neurological immune-mediated disorders. TCRdb re-analysed the 5' RACE reads in MiXCR, keeping a single row per CDR3 protein. The sample lists 30,000 to 40,000 distinct CDR3 sequences, 3.5% to 4% seen once, with 2.2% in the top ten. The sample taken for sequencing was PBMCs. The receptors were gathered from a man under 40 with multiple sclerosis.

This clonotype was counted many times. One junction end does not reproduce the germline sequence, and a read error may be involved. V gene TRBV7-3 combines with J gene TRBJ1-2, with 8 positions matching TRBD1. The germline gives CDR1 SGHTA, CDR2 FQGTGA. The CDR3 runs 15 residues. The CDR3 spells CANSFGQGGSYGYTF. The CDR3 nucleotides are TGTGCCAACAGCTTCGGACAGGGAGGCTCCTATGGCTACACCTTC.

This clonotype was seen only a few times. V is TRBV5-1 and J is TRBJ1-1; tentative D call: TRBD1 (6 bases). This CDR3 is built from 15 residues. Looked up from germline, CDR1 is SGHRS and CDR2 is YFSETQ. V dropped 4 bases and J dropped 2 bases, with 15 bases sitting between them. The CDR3 reads CASSPRTDPNTEAFF. The CDR3 coding sequence is TGCGCCAGCAGCCCCCGGACAGACCCTAACACTGAAGCTTTCTTT. Filled out from reference TRBV5-1 and TRBJ1-1, the complete variable domain reads KAGVTQTPRYLIKTRGQQVTLSCSPISGHRSVSWYQQTPGQGLQFLFEYFSETQRNKGNFPGRFSGRQFSNSRSEMNVSTLELGDSALYLCASSPRTDPNTEAFFGQGTRLTVV.

This clonotype came up many times. The chain is built from TRBV6-5 and TRBJ2-3; TRBD1 agrees at 12 bases. CDR3 length: 17 residues. The germline gives CDR1 MNHEY, CDR2 SVGAGI. The trim removed 0 bases at V and 1 base at J, leaving 2 bases unmatched. The CDR3 DNA follows: TGTGCCAGCAGTTACTCGGGACAGGGGGCCGGCACAGATACGCAGTATTTT. Its protein product is CASSYSGQGAGTDTQYF.

This clonotype was recorded many times. This chain connects TRBV6-6 to TRBJ1-1, with D uncertain. The CDR3 runs 11 residues. Trimming pared 6 bases from V and 7 bases from J, leaving 9 bases between. The germline V gene has CDR1 MNHNY and CDR2 SVGAGI (reference sequence). The CDR3 bases are TGTGCCAGCAGCAGACATGATGAAGCTTTCTTT. It yields the protein CASSRHDEAFF.

This clonotype was counted between two and nine times. The CDR3 bases are TGCAGTGCTAAAGATGGCTACACCTTC. This codes for CSAKDGYTF. The rearrangement joins TRBV20-1 to TRBJ1-2; D is uncertain. CDR1 is DFQATT and CDR2 is SNEGSKA in the germline V gene (reference sequence). CDR3 length: 9 residues. Trimming cost V 4 bases and J 6 bases, with 3 bases left between them.

There are many counts of this clonotype. The gene calls are TRBV7-9 and TRBJ2-7; 9 bases match TRBD1. CDR1 SEHNR and CDR2 FQNEAQ come from the germline V gene (reference sequence). V lost 2 bases to trimming and J lost 2 bases; unmatched junction nucleotides: 7. The CDR3 is made up of 16 amino acids. The CDR3 loop reads CASSLPGQGRPYEQYF. The CDR3 DNA sequence: TGTGCCAGCAGCTTACCCGGACAGGGGAGGCCCTACGAGCAGTACTTC.

This clonotype was seen ten or more times. The rearrangement links TRBV6-2 or TRBV6-3 to TRBJ1-2, with TRBD1 matching over 8 bases. Germline CDR1 and CDR2: MNHEY and SVGEGT. J lost 2 bases, V lost 4 bases, and 12 bases had no gene match. CDR3 length equals 17 residues. This CDR3 reads CASSSGGRGRANYGYTF. The CDR3 region has the DNA TGTGCCAGCAGTTCCGGTGGCAGGGGGCGCGCAAACTATGGCTACACCTTC.

Many counts were recorded for this clonotype. This chain joins TRBV20-1 and TRBJ2-7, with 8 bases aligning to TRBD1. The CDR3 is 13 residues long. The germline V gene has CDR1 DFQATT and CDR2 SNEGSKA (reference sequence). Germline trimming cut 5 bases from V and 5 bases from J; bases unmatched to any gene: 8. The chain's CDR3 is CSAHQGAGNEQYF. CDR3 coding DNA: TGCAGTGCTCACCAGGGGGCGGGTAACGAGCAGTACTTC.

In its sample, this clonotype was seen many times. The J gene is TRBJ2-7, the V gene TRBV20-1; tentative D call: TRBD2 (5 bases). Germline loops: CDR1 DFQATT, CDR2 SNEGSKA (reference sequence). The CDR3 sequence is 12 residues long. CDR3 protein: CAPGRGTYEQYF. The CDR3 region has the DNA TGCGCCCCCGGCCGAGGGACCTACGAGCAGTACTTC.

Many counts were recorded for this clonotype. The chain employs TRBV7-6 and TRBJ1-6; possibly TRBD1 for D (5 bases). V lost 2 bases to trimming and J lost 11 bases, with 7 bases between them. This CDR3 has 12 amino acids. Germline lookup yields CDR1 SGHVS and CDR2 FNYEAQ. CDR3 loop: CASSLLGAPLHF. The CDR3, as DNA: TGTGCCAGCAGCTTATTGGGGGCACCCCTCCACTTT.

This clonotype was picked up many times. This chain links TRBV7-2 with TRBJ1-2; a weak D match, TRBD1 (5 bases). This CDR3 is built from 18 residues. V gave up 0 bases and J gave up 0 bases, with 17 bases separating them. The germline V gene has CDR1 SGHTA and CDR2 FQGNSA. The CDR3 region is CASSLAPGTSLTNYGYTF. The CDR3, as DNA: TGTGCCAGCAGCTTAGCCCCAGGGACTTCCCTAACTAACTATGGCTACACCTTC.

The table lists this clonotype with many counts. This sequence joins TRBV6-5 and TRBJ1-2, with 10 bases aligning to TRBD1. The CDR3 consists of 14 residues. Germline-derived CDR1 and CDR2 are MNHEY and SVGAGI. The junction had 8 bases not matched to a gene; V was cut back by 5 bases and J by 8 bases. Here the CDR3 reads CASSPPPGQGGYTF. CDR3 DNA: TGTGCCAGCAGTCCTCCCCCGGGACAGGGGGGCTACACCTTC.

J is TRBJ1-5 and V is TRBV12-3 or TRBV12-4, with a possible D match to TRBD1 (5 bases). CDR3 length: 13 residues. V lost 6 bases and J 4 bases, leaving 10 bases between the germline ends. This chain's CDR3 is CASSRDSNQPQHF. The CDR3 DNA reads as TGTGCCAGCAGCCGAGACAGTAATCAGCCCCAGCATTTT.

This clonotype was counted many times. The chain has TRBV9 and TRBJ1-5; D is possibly TRBD1 (5 bases). V was clipped by 3 bases and J by 8 bases, with 15 bases between them. The CDR3 extends over 14 amino acids. Germline V gene sequence: CDR1 SGDLS, CDR2 YYNGEE. As DNA, the CDR3 is TGTGCCAGCAGCGCAGGGACGGATATTAAGCCCCAGCATTTT. This translates into CASSAGTDIKPQHF.

In this sample, this clonotype is medium-sized (0.01 to 0.1%). The gene calls are TRBV29-1 and TRBJ2-3; perhaps TRBD2 as D (6 bases). The length of the CDR3 is 12 residues. Germline V lookup: CDR1 SQVTM, CDR2 ANQGSEA. DNA for the CDR3: TGCAGTGGGGGGAGCTGGACAGATACGCAGTATTTT. This gives the protein CSGGSWTDTQYF.

This clonotype came up a few times. V gene TRBV7-8 combines with J gene TRBJ2-1, with 9 positions matching TRBD2. The CDR3 runs to 19 residues. Trimming removed 3 bases from V and 5 bases from J; junction bases left unmatched: 17. Germline CDR1 and CDR2: SGHVS and FQNEAQ. The CDR3 DNA is TGTGCCAGCAGCTTGCCCCCTAGCGGGGACCAGCCGGTGGACAATGAGCAGTTCTTC. It translates to CASSLPPSGDQPVDNEQFF.

The sample holds many counts of this clonotype. The chain uses TRBV5-1 and TRBJ2-3; D is ambiguous. The CDR3 contains 14 residues. The germline CDR1 and CDR2 sequences are SGHRS and YFSETQ. V shed 4 bases and J shed 1 base, with 10 bases lying between them. DNA of the CDR3: TGCGCCAGCAGCCCGGACCGGGGCACAGATACGCAGTATTTT. It translates to CASSPDRGTDTQYF.

This clonotype was recorded many times. The chain combines TRBV5-5 with TRBJ2-1, with D perhaps given as TRBD1 or TRBD2 (6 bases each). The CDR3 is 18 amino acids. V was pared by 0 bases and J by 3 bases, with 19 bases between. Germline-derived CDR1 and CDR2 are SGHKS and YYEKEE (reference sequence). The CDR3 DNA follows: TGTGCCAGCAGCTTGGCGGAGGGGCCGGGACACCGCTACAATGAGCAGTTCTTC. Protein: CASSLAEGPGHRYNEQFF.

This clonotype was found a few times. The rearrangement links TRBV11-2 to TRBJ2-1; TRBD2 is a possible D gene (5 bases). The germline V gene encodes CDR1 SGHAT and CDR2 FQNNGV. The V gene lost 1 base and the J gene lost 8 bases, with 12 bases spanning the gap. The CDR3 runs 14 residues. The chain's CDR3 is CASSLVAVSDEQFF. The CDR3 DNA reads as TGTGCCAGCAGCTTAGTGGCAGTTAGCGATGAGCAGTTCTTC. Variable domain in full (rest from reference TRBV11-2 and TRBJ2-1): EAGVAQSPRYKIIEKRQSVAFWCNPISGHATLYWYQQILGQGPKLLIQFQNNGVVDDSQLPKDRFSAERLKGVDSTLKIQPAKLEDSAVYLCASSLVAVSDEQFFGPGTRLTVL.

This clonotype was picked up many times. The V gene is TRBV15, the J gene TRBJ2-3; possibly TRBD2 for D (6 bases). V shed 2 bases and J shed 3 bases, with 15 bases lying between them. CDR1 and CDR2 (germline): LNHNV, YYDKDF (reference sequence). This CDR3 is built from 16 residues. CDR3 nucleotides: TGTGCCACCAGCAGAAGGTCGGCAGGGACTACAGATACGCAGTATTTT. As protein: CATSRRSAGTTDTQYF.

This clonotype was detected many times. The rearrangement links TRBV25-1 to TRBJ2-5; possible D gene TRBD1, 6 bases. CDR1 and CDR2 from the germline V gene are MGHDK and SYGVNS. The CDR3 contains 15 residues. Trimming took 3 bases from V and 4 from J, leaving 15 bases between them. The CDR3 sequence is CASSEHTGTGETQYF. The CDR3 region has the DNA TGTGCCAGCAGTGAGCATACAGGGACCGGAGAGACCCAGTACTTC.

Ten or more counts support this clonotype. The chain is built from TRBV12-5 and TRBJ2-5, with 7 bases fitting TRBD2. CDR3 length equals 17 residues. After removal of 4 bases from V and 1 base from J, the junction contained 12 bases not matched to a gene. The V gene's germline CDR1 is LGHNT and CDR2 FRNRAP. The chain's CDR3 is CASGSHTSLASQETQYF. The CDR3 DNA reads TGTGCTAGTGGTTCGCACACCTCACTAGCGTCCCAAGAGACCCAGTACTTC.

This clonotype has at least ten counts. The chain couples TRBV7-2 to TRBJ2-5; D could derive from TRBD1 or TRBD2 (5 bases each). V lost 2 bases to trimming and J lost 2 bases, with 9 bases between them. Germline loops: CDR1 SGHTA, CDR2 FQGNSA. The CDR3 is 14 amino acids. Here the CDR3 DNA reads TGTGCCAGCAGCTTACCGGGACCACAAGAGACCCAGTACTTC. Translating it yields CASSLPGPQETQYF.

This clonotype was recorded at least ten times. The J gene is TRBJ2-3, the V gene TRBV7-3; TRBD1 is a possible D gene (5 bases). Germline V gives CDR1 SGHTA, CDR2 FQGTGA. The ends were cut back, 3 bases at V and 5 bases at J, with 6 bases in the middle. The CDR3 loop spans 12 amino acids. CDR3 DNA sequence: TGTGCCAGCAGCTTTACAGGAGATACGCAGTATTTT. This sequence encodes CASSFTGDTQYF.

There are many counts of this clonotype. This chain joins TRBV10-1 and TRBJ2-1; 11 bases agree with TRBD1. The germline gives CDR1 WNHNN, CDR2 SYGVQD (reference sequence). With V trimmed by 3 bases and J by 8 bases, 9 bases remained unmatched. The CDR3 is 16 amino acids. CDR3 sequence: CASSDLGQGGMDEQFF. The CDR3 DNA reads as TGCGCCAGCAGTGACTTGGGACAGGGGGGGATGGATGAGCAGTTCTTC.

This clonotype was detected ten times or more. The J gene is TRBJ1-5, the V gene TRBV12-3 or TRBV12-4; weak D call: TRBD1 (5 bases). V lost 6 bases, J lost 1 base, and 13 bases lay in between. CDR3 length equals 15 residues. The chain's CDR3 is CASRASGWSNQPQHF. CDR3 DNA sequence: TGTGCCAGCAGGGCTTCAGGGTGGAGCAATCAGCCCCAGCATTTT.

The sample holds many counts of this clonotype. This chain links TRBV24-1 with TRBJ2-5; D is undetermined. This CDR3 region has 13 residues. The germline V gene has CDR1 KGHDR and CDR2 SFDVKD. V was trimmed by 5 bases and J by 5 bases, leaving 11 bases between them. The DNA of the CDR3 is TGTGCCACCAGTGGGCCTAGTGGGGAGACCCAGTACTTC. Translated: CATSGPSGETQYF.

This clonotype was observed many times. CDR3 amino acids: CASSVVPEGEAFF. CDR3 nucleotide sequence: TGTGCCAGCAGCGTAGTGCCTGAGGGTGAAGCTTTCTTT. This chain uses TRBV9 with TRBJ1-1; the D is unclear. V was clipped by 0 bases and J by 7 bases, with 10 bases between them. This CDR3 has 13 amino acids. CDR1 and CDR2 (germline): SGDLS, YYNGEE.